Presented here are 28 T cell receptor beta chains from one specimen sequenced in a study of circulating CD8 cells and anti-PD-1 response in melanoma. From live CD3+CD8+TCRalphabeta+ cells, four PD-1 and/or TIGIT subsets were sorted. The QIAseq Immune Repertoire TCR panel built the libraries from approximately 15 ng of total RNA. TCRdb reprocessed the reads via MiXCR and lists one record per CDR3 protein. The sample includes fewer than 650 distinct CDR3 sequences, about a tenth seen only once; the top ten take 15% to 20%. This specimen consisted of CD8+ T cells from PBMCs, obtained at baseline or after one month of anti-PD-1 therapy (not recorded which). The receptor set was obtained from a human donor with melanoma.

Points on this clonotype: A far larger clone is just one base off, so this is likely a read error. The genes are TRBV28 and TRBJ2-5; 10 positions match TRBD1. CDR1 is MDHEN and CDR2 is SYDVKM in the germline V gene. This CDR3 region has 13 residues. Trimming took 5 bases from V and 11 from J; bases not matched to a gene: 8. The CDR3 sequence: CASSRQGAYKQYF. CDR3 nucleotide sequence: TGTGCCAGCAGTAGACAGGGGGCATACAAGCAGTACTTC. The full variable domain, its missing parts supplied by reference TRBV28 and TRBJ2-5, is DVKVTQSSRYLVKRTGEKVFLECVQDMDHENMFWYRQDPGLGLRLIYFSYDVKMKEKGDIPEGYSVSREKKERFSLILESASTNQTSMYLCASSRQGAYKQYFGPGTRLLVL.

This clonotype is categorized as large. The germline gene is not matched at one end of the junction; a read error may be the cause. The chain employs TRBV19 and TRBJ2-7; no clear D. This CDR3 spans 13 amino acids. From germline, CDR1 is LNHDA and CDR2 SQIVND (reference sequence). CDR3 in amino acids: CASSVDVSYEQYF. The CDR3 nucleotides read TGTGCCAGTAGTGTAGATGTCTCCTACGAGCAGTACTTC.

This clonotype is categorized as large (0.1 to 1%). V gene TRBV7-2 combines with J gene TRBJ2-1; no clear D gene. CDR1 and CDR2 from the germline V gene are SGHTA and FQGNSA. This CDR3 contains 14 residues. V lost 3 bases to trimming and J lost 1 base, with 7 bases between them. CDR3 residues: CASSFWDSYNEQFF. The DNA for the CDR3 is TGTGCCAGCAGCTTCTGGGATTCCTACAATGAGCAGTTCTTC.

In its sample, this clonotype is large. The chain carries TRBV28 and TRBJ2-7; no clear D. Deletions cut 6 bases from V and 3 bases from J, with 6 bases between. The CDR3 runs 11 residues. Germline-derived CDR1 and CDR2 are MDHEN and SYDVKM. CDR3 DNA: TGTGCCAGCAGCCACCTCTACGAGCAGTACTTC. This sequence encodes CASSHLYEQYF.

By proportion, this clonotype is medium-sized. The chain has TRBV19 and TRBJ2-2; no definite D call. The CDR3 consists of 12 residues. Trimming took 5 bases from V and 5 from J, leaving 6 bases between them. Germline V lookup: CDR1 LNHDA, CDR2 SQIVND (reference sequence). The CDR3 region has the DNA TGTGCCAGTAGTGACGGGACCGGGGAGCTGTTTTTT. Encoded protein: CASSDGTGELFF.

This clonotype is judged large (0.1 to 1%). This rearrangement joins TRBV20-1 to TRBJ2-1; a weak D match, TRBD2 (6 bases). The CDR3 loop spans 13 amino acids. CDR1 is DFQATT and CDR2 is SNEGSKA in the germline V gene (reference sequence). V lost 0 bases to trimming and J lost 5 bases, with 8 bases between them. CDR3 nucleotide sequence: TGCAGTGCTAGAGAGCGGGGACACAATGAGCAGTTCTTC. Encoded protein: CSARERGHNEQFF.

This clonotype is judged medium-sized. The chain employs TRBV7-2 and TRBJ2-2; 15 nucleotides agree with TRBD2. Germline CDR1 is SGHTA and CDR2 is FQGNSA. Germline trimming cut 8 bases from V and 3 bases from J; bases unmatched to any gene: 7. This CDR3 contains 17 residues. Written as DNA, the CDR3 is TGTGCCAGCGGGGGACTAGCGGGAGGTTTCGACACCGGGGAGCTGTTTTTT. Amino acids: CASGGLAGGFDTGELFF.

By share, this clonotype ranks as large (0.1 to 1%). The rearrangement joins TRBV6-5 to TRBJ1-2, with no clear D. The CDR3 totals 13 residues. The germline gives CDR1 MNHEY, CDR2 SVGAGI. V was cut by 4 bases and J by 2 bases, with 8 bases left in between. The CDR3 is CASSLIRNYGYTF. The CDR3 DNA sequence: TGTGCCAGCAGTTTAATAAGGAACTATGGCTACACCTTC.

This clonotype qualifies as large. The V and J genes are TRBV5-1 and TRBJ2-7; D is uncertain. CDR1 is SGHRS and CDR2 is YFSETQ in the germline V gene. The V end lost 4 bases, the J end lost 0 bases, and 5 bases lay between the germline ends. The CDR3 loop spans 12 amino acids. The CDR3 DNA reads TGCGCCAGCAGCGGGCTCTCCTACGAGCAGTACTTC. Translation: CASSGLSYEQYF. The entire variable domain, with the rest obtained from reference TRBV5-1 and TRBJ2-7, is as follows: KAGVTQTPRYLIKTRGQQVTLSCSPISGHRSVSWYQQTPGQGLQFLFEYFSETQRNKGNFPGRFSGRQFSNSRSEMNVSTLELGDSALYLCASSGLSYEQYFGPGTRLTVT.

This clonotype is deemed hyperexpanded. The chain joins TRBV28 to TRBJ2-3, with TRBD2 as a possible D gene (5 bases). Germline CDR1 MDHEN, CDR2 SYDVKM. V was cut by 5 bases and J by 4 bases, with 16 bases left in between. The CDR3 is made up of 15 amino acids. CDR3 sequence: CASSPSGLRADTQYF. CDR3 DNA: TGTGCCAGCAGTCCTTCGGGGTTGAGGGCAGATACGCAGTATTTT.

This clonotype qualifies as medium-sized. The rearrangement links TRBV1 to TRBJ2-3; the table's D call of TRBD2 was not tested on the DNA. TRBV1 is a recognized pseudogene. The CDR3 extends over 19 amino acids. This chain's CDR3 is CTSSQDQEVAGKCTDTQYF. The CDR3 coding sequence is TGCACCAGCAGCCAAGATCAGGAGGTAGCGGGGAAGTGCACAGATACGCAGTATTTT.

By frequency in the sample, this clonotype is large (0.1 to 1%). J is TRBJ2-1 and V is TRBV28, with D tentatively TRBD2 (6 bases). V lost 5 bases and J 2 bases, leaving 16 bases between the germline ends. CDR1 MDHEN and CDR2 SYDVKM come from the germline V gene. The CDR3 covers 16 residues. The CDR3 protein is CASSPSEEGTYNEQFF. Written as DNA, the CDR3 is TGTGCCAGCAGTCCGTCTGAGGAGGGGACCTACAATGAGCAGTTCTTC.

A remark on this clonotype: Its ends do not fully match the called genes, so a read error is possible. The chain has TRBV28 and TRBJ2-7, with 9 bases fitting TRBD2. Germline V CDR1 and CDR2: MDHEN, SYDVKM. This CDR3 spans 14 amino acids. DNA for the CDR3: TGTGCCAGCAGTTTGGGACTAGCCGTTTACGGGCAGTACTTC. Amino acids: CASSLGLAVYGQYF.

This clonotype is medium-sized within its sample. In DNA form, the CDR3 reads TGTGCCAGTAGTACCGGGACAGGCAGCTCCTACGAGCAGTACTTC. It codes for CASSTGTGSSYEQYF. The rearrangement uses TRBV19 and TRBJ2-7; TRBD1 agrees at 8 bases. From germline, CDR1 is LNHDA and CDR2 SQIVND (reference sequence). CDR3 length: 15 amino acids. V shed 4 bases, J shed 0 bases, and the junction held 5 bases outside the gene matches. Combining the CDR3 with reference TRBV19 and TRBJ2-7 gives the whole variable domain DGGITQSPKYLFRKEGQNVTLSCEQNLNHDAMYWYRQDPGQGLRLIYYSQIVNDFQKGDIAEGYSVSREKKESFPLTVTSAQKNPTAFYLCASSTGTGSSYEQYFGPGTRLTVT.

This clonotype was counted a few times. V is TRBV20-1 and J is TRBJ2-7; no definite D call. This CDR3 is 12 amino acids long. Germline V gene data show CDR1 as DFQATT and CDR2 as SNEGSKA (reference sequence). V lost 6 bases and J 1 base, leaving 10 bases between the germline ends. The CDR3 nucleotides are TGCAGTGCCCGGCCCCGATCCTACGAGCAGTACTTC. This translates into CSARPRSYEQYF.

In its sample, this clonotype ranks as large. V gene TRBV2 combines with J gene TRBJ2-3; D gene uncertain. This CDR3 has 14 residues. CDR1 and CDR2 (germline): SNHLY, FYNNEI. With 1 base removed from V and 0 bases from J, the gap between germline ends came to 5 bases. The CDR3 DNA reads TGTGCCAGCAGTGAAGGGCGGAGCACAGATACGCAGTATTTT. Its translation is CASSEGRSTDTQYF.

In its sample, this clonotype ranks as medium-sized. J is TRBJ2-7 and V is TRBV29-1; TRBD1 aligns across 8 bases. Germline CDR1 and CDR2: SQVTM and ANQGSEA. CDR3 length: 14 amino acids. Trimming at V came to 8 bases and at J to 2 bases, leaving 11 bases not matched to a gene. CDR3 region: CSIAPGQGPYEQYF. CDR3 bases: TGCAGCATCGCCCCCGGACAGGGCCCCTACGAGCAGTACTTC.

By share of the sample, this clonotype is large. This chain uses TRBV5-5 with TRBJ2-2; TRBD2 might be the D (6 bases). With 2 bases removed from V and 0 bases from J, the gap between germline ends came to 20 bases. CDR3 length: 19 amino acids. Germline CDR1 is SGHKS and CDR2 is YYEKEE (reference sequence). In DNA form, the CDR3 reads TGTGCCAGCAGCTTCTCGGTCGGGGAGGAGGACGCGAACACCGGGGAGCTGTTTTTT. It encodes CASSFSVGEEDANTGELFF. Based on the CDR3 plus reference TRBV5-5 and TRBJ2-2, the full variable domain is DAGVTQSPTHLIKTRGQQVTLRCSPISGHKSVSWYQQVLGQGPQFIFQYYEKEERGRGNFPDRFSARQFPNYSSELNVNALLLGDSALYLCASSFSVGEEDANTGELFFGEGSRLTVL.

In its sample, this clonotype is large. The CDR3 DNA is TGTGCCAGCAGCCGAGACAGGCTTAGCACAGATACGCAGTATTTT. As protein: CASSRDRLSTDTQYF. V usage is TRBV14 and J usage is TRBJ2-3; a weak D match, TRBD1 (6 bases). The V gene lost 4 bases and the J gene lost 0 bases, with 11 bases spanning the gap. Per the germline V gene, CDR1 is SGHDN and CDR2 is FVKESK. The CDR3 has 15 residues.

By share, this clonotype ranks as large. The chain uses TRBV28 and TRBJ2-1, with TRBD2 as a possible D gene (6 bases). Germline loops: CDR1 MDHEN, CDR2 SYDVKM. V lost 4 bases to trimming and J lost 0 bases, with 13 bases between them. The CDR3 has 16 residues. The CDR3: CASSSGTVSSYNEQFF. CDR3 coding DNA: TGTGCCAGCAGTTCTGGGACTGTCAGCTCCTACAATGAGCAGTTCTTC.

Comments on this clonotype: A read error may be the cause here, since a much bigger clone is one base away. The chain uses TRBV7-2 and TRBJ2-7; D remains ambiguous. The CDR3 covers 15 residues. Germline CDR1 reads SGHTA; CDR2 reads FQGNSA. The CDR3 nucleotides are TGTGCCGGCAGCTTAGAAAACGCCTTACCCTACGAGCAGTACTTC. Its protein product is CAGSLENALPYEQYF.

This clonotype ranks as large. The V and J genes are TRBV28 and TRBJ2-7, with D perhaps TRBD1 or TRBD2 (5 bases each). V gave up 7 bases and J gave up 4 bases, with 14 bases separating them. This CDR3 has 13 residues. Germline V gives CDR1 MDHEN, CDR2 SYDVKM. The CDR3 here is CASTGLLGYEQYF. Written as DNA, the CDR3 is TGTGCCAGCACGGGGCTCCTTGGGTACGAGCAGTACTTC.

This clonotype is categorized as medium-sized. V gene TRBV28 combines with J gene TRBJ1-5; D is unresolved. The CDR3 length is 16 residues. Trimming pared 3 bases from V and 0 bases from J, leaving 12 bases between. Germline CDR1 is MDHEN and CDR2 is SYDVKM. The CDR3: CASSLTAWSSNQPQHF. The CDR3 nucleotides read TGTGCCAGCAGTTTGACGGCTTGGAGTAGCAATCAGCCCCAGCATTTT.

Comment on this clonotype: A much larger clone is a single base away; this may be a read error. The chain links TRBV28 to TRBJ2-7; the D is unclear. Germline CDR1 and CDR2: MDHEN and SYDVKM. The CDR3 totals 13 residues. CDR3 DNA sequence: TGTGCCAGTAGTATGGGGTCCTTCGGCGAGAAGTACTTC. Protein sequence: CASSMGSFGEKYF.

This clonotype is termed large (0.1 to 1%). This chain connects TRBV28 to TRBJ2-7, with 8 bases lining up with TRBD2. V trimming: 5 bases; J trimming: 4 bases; junction bases outside the gene matches: 4. The CDR3 is 13 residues long. Germline CDR1 is MDHEN and CDR2 is SYDVKM. The CDR3 sequence: CASSRGGIYEQYF. For the CDR3, the DNA is TGTGCCAGCAGTCGCGGGGGGATTTACGAGCAGTACTTC.

This clonotype is large by share. This sequence joins TRBV29-1 and TRBJ1-1; D not certain. Trimming shortened V by 7 bases and J by 3 bases, and 12 bases separated the two germline ends. Per the germline V gene, CDR1 is SQVTM and CDR2 is ANQGSEA. The CDR3 runs to 12 residues. Here the CDR3 reads CSAERRDTEAFF. For the CDR3, the DNA is TGCAGCGCCGAACGAAGGGACACTGAAGCTTTCTTT. Filled out from reference TRBV29-1 and TRBJ1-1, the complete variable domain reads SAVISQKPSRDICQRGTSLTIQCQVDSQVTMMFWYRQQPGQSLTLIATANQGSEATYESGFVIDKFPISRPNLTFSTLTVSNMSPEDSSIYLCSAERRDTEAFFGQGTRLTVV.

In its sample, this clonotype ranks as large. This chain joins TRBV24-1 and TRBJ2-5; perhaps TRBD1 as D (5 bases). The V end was cut by 6 bases, the J end by 0 bases, with 7 bases between. This CDR3 has 13 residues. Germline V gene sequence: CDR1 KGHDR, CDR2 SFDVKD. The CDR3, as DNA: TGTGCCACCAGTTCGGACAACCAAGAGACCCAGTACTTC. Its protein product is CATSSDNQETQYF.

Sample share makes this clonotype large. This chain links TRBV28 with TRBJ2-2, with 10 bases matching TRBD1. Per the germline V gene, CDR1 is MDHEN and CDR2 is SYDVKM. The CDR3 totals 20 residues. J gave up 0 bases and V 0 bases, and 10 bases lay outside the gene matches. The CDR3, as DNA: TGTGCCAGCAGTTTATGGACAGGGGGCGTTCACGAATCGAACACCGGGGAGCTGTTTTTT. It specifies CASSLWTGGVHESNTGELFF.